These 15 T cell receptor beta chains share one sample of origin, sequenced in a study of cytomegalovirus exposure and HLA in healthy donors. Both 60 Vbeta primers and 13 Jbeta primers went into the PCR. Sequencing was performed with immunoSEQ multiplex PCR; in TCRdb, only in-frame clones are kept and a portion is missing. This sample yields about 110,000 clones, of which more than 60% are seen a single time; around 4.1% belongs to the top ten. Sequences were obtained from PBMCs. These receptors all come from a woman in her thirties or forties in good health and CMV-seronegative.

This clone was seen more than once but under ten times. Other DNA sequences in this sample translate to the same CDR3. The rearrangement joins TRBV9 to TRBJ2-5, with 8 nucleotides matching TRBD2. The CDR3 runs to 14 residues. CDR1 SGDLS and CDR2 YYNGEE come from the germline V gene. The V gene end was trimmed by 2 bases and the J gene end by 4 bases; junction bases not matched to a gene: 4. The chain's CDR3 is CASSVGSGGETQYF. The CDR3 DNA reads TGTGCCAGCAGCGTCGGGAGCGGGGGAGAGACCCAGTACTTC.

This chain's CDR3 is CASSPTRTREGYEQYF. As DNA, the CDR3 is TGCGCCAGCAGCCCCACCCGGACACGAGAAGGCTACGAGCAGTACTTC. This sequence joins TRBV4-3 and TRBJ2-7, with D perhaps TRBD1 (5 bases). CDR1 and CDR2 from the germline V gene are LGHNA and YSLEER. The V gene lost 4 bases and the J gene lost 3 bases, with 19 bases spanning the gap. The CDR3 totals 16 residues.

This rearrangement joins TRBV6-6 to TRBJ2-3, with 14 bases that match TRBD2. Germline CDR1 reads MNHNY; CDR2 reads SVGAGI (reference sequence). This CDR3 comprises 15 residues. V shed 6 bases, J shed 4 bases, and the junction held 3 bases outside the gene matches. The CDR3 sequence: CASRTSGGAPDTQYF. CDR3 in DNA: TGTGCCAGCAGGACTAGCGGGGGGGCCCCAGATACGCAGTATTTT.

The chain couples TRBV19 to TRBJ2-5, with D tentatively TRBD1 (5 bases). The germline gives CDR1 LNHDA, CDR2 SQIVND (reference sequence). The CDR3 is 15 residues long. Trimming left V 3 bases short and J 1 base short, with 12 bases between. CDR3 in DNA: TGTGCCAGTAGTATGGTTAGGGGCCCCCAAGAGACCCAGTACTTC. This translates into CASSMVRGPQETQYF.

The V gene is TRBV28, the J gene TRBJ2-7; 7 bases line up with TRBD1. The CDR3 consists of 16 residues. CDR1 and CDR2 (germline): MDHEN, SYDVKM. Trimming cost V 7 bases and J 4 bases; bases outside gene matches: 16. CDR3 loop: CASTVLPHGTVYEQYF. The CDR3, as DNA: TGTGCCAGCACTGTTCTCCCCCACGGGACAGTTTACGAGCAGTACTTC.

The chain carries TRBV9 and TRBJ1-3; TRBD1 aligns across 7 bases. Germline V gene data show CDR1 as SGDLS and CDR2 as YYNGEE. CDR3 size: 16 residues. Trimming cost V 4 bases and J 3 bases; bases outside gene matches: 10. The DNA of the CDR3 is TGTGCCAGCAGCACCCGGGACAGCAACGTTGGAAACACCATATATTTT. Its protein is CASSTRDSNVGNTIYF.

The chain joins TRBV7-2 to TRBJ2-2, with TRBD2 as a possible D gene (6 bases). The V gene lost 2 bases and the J gene lost 1 base, with 8 bases spanning the gap. CDR1 and CDR2 (germline): SGHTA, FQGNSA. This CDR3 region has 15 residues. The CDR3 spells CASSLKGGNTGELFF. CDR3 nucleotide sequence: TGTGCCAGCAGCTTAAAGGGAGGGAACACCGGGGAGCTGTTTTTT.

The CDR3 loop reads CASSIGGNQETQYF. CDR3 in DNA: TGTGCCAGTAGTATCGGGGGTAACCAAGAGACCCAGTACTTC. V usage is TRBV19 and J usage is TRBJ2-5, with D maybe TRBD2 (6 bases). The CDR3 sequence is 14 residues long. Trimming removed 3 bases at V and 0 bases at J, with 8 bases between. The germline gives CDR1 LNHDA, CDR2 SQIVND (reference sequence).

This chain joins TRBV7-9 and TRBJ1-6; 9 bases align to TRBD1. CDR3 size: 18 residues. From germline, CDR1 is SEHNR and CDR2 FQNEAQ (reference sequence). Trimming at V came to 5 bases and at J to 0 bases, leaving 8 bases not matched to a gene. Here the CDR3 DNA reads TGTGCCAGCAGCCCACCCGGGACAGGGATCTCCTATAATTCACCCCTCCACTTT. Translated, it gives CASSPPGTGISYNSPLHF. Using reference TRBV7-9 and TRBJ1-6 for the parts outside the CDR3, the full variable domain is DTGVSQNPRHKITKRGQNVTFRCDPISEHNRLYWYRQTLGQGPEFLTYFQNEAQLEKSRLLSDRFSAERPKGSFSTLEIQRTEQGDSAMYLCASSPPGTGISYNSPLHFGNGTRLTVT.

This chain joins TRBV30 and TRBJ1-1; D perhaps matches TRBD1 (5 bases). The CDR3 contains 13 residues. Per germline, CDR1 GTSNPN and CDR2 SVGIG (reference sequence). V lost 8 bases and J lost 3, with 16 bases in between. CDR3 nucleotides: TGTGCCAGGGCCGTCGGGGGGGACACTGAAGCTTTCTTT. Its translation: CARAVGGDTEAFF. Variable domain in full (rest from reference TRBV30 and TRBJ1-1): SQTIHQWPATLVQPVGSPLSLECTVEGTSNPNLYWYRQAAGRGLQLLFYSVGIGQISSEVPQNLSASRPQDRQFILSSKKLLLSDSGFYLCARAVGGDTEAFFGQGTRLTVV.

CDR3 DNA sequence: TGTGCCAGCGGTTGGACTACAAGCAATCAGCCCCAGCATTTT. Protein: CASGWTTSNQPQHF. The rearrangement links TRBV27 to TRBJ1-5; D not certain. Germline CDR1 reads MNHEY; CDR2 reads SMNVEV (reference sequence). With 8 bases removed from V and 1 base from J, the gap between germline ends came to 12 bases. The CDR3 spans 14 residues.

Points on this clone: The conserved closing phenylalanine or tryptophan is absent in this CDR3, likely reflecting a read error. No DNA is shown, since the ends of the CDR3 on it are uncertain; the CDR3 is the one TCRdb lists. V gene TRBV28 combines with J gene TRBJ2-7; no DNA check was done on the table's D call, TRBD1. In germline, CDR1 is MDHEN, CDR2 SYDVKM. The CDR3 is 11 amino acids in total, end residues counted. CDR3 sequence reads: CASKMGHRVSL.

This chain links TRBV5-1 with TRBJ2-1; perhaps TRBD1 as D (5 bases). Germline V CDR1 and CDR2: SGHRS, YFSETQ. V gave up 4 bases and J gave up 1 base, with 12 bases separating them. This CDR3 has 15 amino acids. The CDR3 region has the DNA TGCGCCAGCAGCAATCAGGGTTATTCCTACAATGAGCAGTTCTTC. This sequence encodes CASSNQGYSYNEQFF. Supplemented by reference TRBV5-1 and TRBJ2-1, the full variable domain reads KAGVTQTPRYLIKTRGQQVTLSCSPISGHRSVSWYQQTPGQGLQFLFEYFSETQRNKGNFPGRFSGRQFSNSRSEMNVSTLELGDSALYLCASSNQGYSYNEQFFGPGTRLTVL.

V gene TRBV6-5 combines with J gene TRBJ2-1, with D perhaps TRBD1 (8 bases). V was cut by 6 bases and J by 6 bases, with 18 bases left in between. Germline-derived CDR1 and CDR2 are MNHEY and SVGAGI. This CDR3 is built from 15 residues. This CDR3 is CASRHGQGGINEQFF. Written as DNA, the CDR3 is TGTGCCAGCAGACATGGACAGGGAGGGATCAATGAGCAGTTCTTC.

The chain couples TRBV4-2 to TRBJ1-5; 9 nucleotides line up with TRBD1. CDR1 and CDR2 from the germline V gene are LGHNA and YNFKEQ. There are 16 residues in the CDR3. V gave up 0 bases and J gave up 6 bases; unmatched junction bases: 6. In nucleotides, the CDR3 is TGTGCCAGCAGCCAAGATTCGCCGACAGGGGGTCAGCCCCAGCATTTT. This codes for CASSQDSPTGGQPQHF.